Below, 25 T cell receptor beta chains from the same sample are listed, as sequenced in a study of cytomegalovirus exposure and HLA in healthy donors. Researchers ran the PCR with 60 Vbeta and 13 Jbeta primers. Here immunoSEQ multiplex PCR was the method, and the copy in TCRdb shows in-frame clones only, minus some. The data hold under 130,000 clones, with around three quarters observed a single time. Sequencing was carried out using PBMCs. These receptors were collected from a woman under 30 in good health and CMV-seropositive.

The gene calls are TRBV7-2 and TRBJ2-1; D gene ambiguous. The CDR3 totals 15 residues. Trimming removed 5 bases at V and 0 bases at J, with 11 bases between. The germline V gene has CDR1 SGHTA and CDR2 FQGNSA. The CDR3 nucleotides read TGTGCCAGCAGCCCTCCTAATTACTCCTACAATGAGCAGTTCTTC. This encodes CASSPPNYSYNEQFF.

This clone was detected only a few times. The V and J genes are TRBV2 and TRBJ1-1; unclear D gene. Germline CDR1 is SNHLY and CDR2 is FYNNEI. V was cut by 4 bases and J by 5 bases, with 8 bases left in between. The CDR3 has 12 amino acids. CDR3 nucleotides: TGTGCCAGCAGTGCGTCGGGGACTGAAGCTTTCTTT. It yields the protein CASSASGTEAFF.

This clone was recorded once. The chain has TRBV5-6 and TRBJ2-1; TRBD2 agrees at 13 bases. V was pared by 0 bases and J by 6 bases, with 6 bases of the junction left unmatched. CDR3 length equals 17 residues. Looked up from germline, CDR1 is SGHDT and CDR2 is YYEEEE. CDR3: CASSLVSGLAGSNEQFF. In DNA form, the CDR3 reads TGTGCCAGCAGCTTGGTGTCGGGACTAGCGGGGAGCAATGAGCAGTTCTTC.

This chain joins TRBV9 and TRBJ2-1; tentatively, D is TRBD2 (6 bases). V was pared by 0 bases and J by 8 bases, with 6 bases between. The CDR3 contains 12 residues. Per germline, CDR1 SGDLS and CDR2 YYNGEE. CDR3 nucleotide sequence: TGTGCCAGCAGCGTAGGGGGGGATGAGCAGTTCTTC. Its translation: CASSVGGDEQFF. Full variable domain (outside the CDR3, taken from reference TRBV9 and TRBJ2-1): DSGVTQTPKHLITATGQRVTLRCSPRSGDLSVYWYQQSLDQGLQFLIQYYNGEERAKGNILERFSAQQFPDLHSELNLSSLELGDSALYFCASSVGGDEQFFGPGTRLTVL.

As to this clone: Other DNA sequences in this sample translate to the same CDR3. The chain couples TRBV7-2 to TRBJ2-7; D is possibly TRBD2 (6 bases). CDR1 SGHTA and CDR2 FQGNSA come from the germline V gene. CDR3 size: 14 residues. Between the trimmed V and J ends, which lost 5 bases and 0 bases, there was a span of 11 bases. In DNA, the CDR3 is TGTGCCAGCAGCCTCGCCGGGAGCTCCTACGAGCAGTACTTC. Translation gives CASSLAGSSYEQYF.

The CDR3 region is CASSYGTPYEQYF. The DNA for the CDR3 is TGTGCCAGCAGTTATGGCACACCCTACGAGCAGTACTTC. The chain couples TRBV6-5 to TRBJ2-7, with D hard to call. The CDR3 is 13 residues long. The germline CDR1 and CDR2 sequences are MNHEY and SVGAGI. V gave up 3 bases and J gave up 2 bases, with 8 bases separating them.

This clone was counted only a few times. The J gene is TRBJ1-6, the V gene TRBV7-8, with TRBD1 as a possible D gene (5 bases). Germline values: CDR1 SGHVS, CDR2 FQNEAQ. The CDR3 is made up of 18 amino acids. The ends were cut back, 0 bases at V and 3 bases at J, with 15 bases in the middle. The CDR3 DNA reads TGTGCCAGCAGCTTAGCCTCCTACAGGTTGGACTATAATTCACCCCTCCACTTT. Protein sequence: CASSLASYRLDYNSPLHF.

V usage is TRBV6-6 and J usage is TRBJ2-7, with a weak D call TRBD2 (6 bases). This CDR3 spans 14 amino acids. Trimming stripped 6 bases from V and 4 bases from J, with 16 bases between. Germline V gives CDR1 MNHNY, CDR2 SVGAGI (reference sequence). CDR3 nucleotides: TGTGCCAGCAGCCTGGGGGGATACAGTTACGAGCAGTACTTC. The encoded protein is CASSLGGYSYEQYF.

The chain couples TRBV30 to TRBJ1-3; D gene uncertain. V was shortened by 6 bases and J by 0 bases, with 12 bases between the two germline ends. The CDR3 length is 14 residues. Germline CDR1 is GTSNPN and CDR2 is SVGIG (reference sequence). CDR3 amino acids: CACSWLLSGNTIYF. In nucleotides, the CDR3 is TGTGCCTGCTCTTGGCTCCTCTCTGGAAACACCATATATTTT.

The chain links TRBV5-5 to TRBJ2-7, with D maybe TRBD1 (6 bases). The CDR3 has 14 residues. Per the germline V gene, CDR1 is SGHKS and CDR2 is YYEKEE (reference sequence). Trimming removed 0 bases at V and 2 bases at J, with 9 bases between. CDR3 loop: CASSLAGQTYEQYF. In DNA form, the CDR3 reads TGTGCCAGCAGCTTGGCGGGACAAACCTACGAGCAGTACTTC.

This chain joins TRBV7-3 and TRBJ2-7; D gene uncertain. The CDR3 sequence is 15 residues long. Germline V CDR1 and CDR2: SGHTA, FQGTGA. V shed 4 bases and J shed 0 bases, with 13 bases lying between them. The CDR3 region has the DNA TGTGCCAGCAGCTACCTTCCCGCGAGCTCCTACGAGCAGTACTTC. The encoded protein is CASSYLPASSYEQYF.

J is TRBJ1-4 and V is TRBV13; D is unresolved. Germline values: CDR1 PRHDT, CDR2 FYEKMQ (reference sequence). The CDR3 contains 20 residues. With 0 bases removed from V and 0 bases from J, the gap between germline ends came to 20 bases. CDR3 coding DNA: TGTGCCAGCAGCTTAGGTATTGGAGGAGATGCCTTCTCAACTAATGAAAAACTGTTTTTT. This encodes CASSLGIGGDAFSTNEKLFF.

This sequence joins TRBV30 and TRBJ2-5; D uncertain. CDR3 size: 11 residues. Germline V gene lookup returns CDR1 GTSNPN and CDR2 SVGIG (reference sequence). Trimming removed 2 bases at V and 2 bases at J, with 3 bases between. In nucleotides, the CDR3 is TGTGCCTGGAGTATACAAGAGACCCAGTACTTC. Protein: CAWSIQETQYF. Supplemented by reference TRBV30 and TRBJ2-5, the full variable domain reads SQTIHQWPATLVQPVGSPLSLECTVEGTSNPNLYWYRQAAGRGLQLLFYSVGIGQISSEVPQNLSASRPQDRQFILSSKKLLLSDSGFYLCAWSIQETQYFGPGTRLLVL.

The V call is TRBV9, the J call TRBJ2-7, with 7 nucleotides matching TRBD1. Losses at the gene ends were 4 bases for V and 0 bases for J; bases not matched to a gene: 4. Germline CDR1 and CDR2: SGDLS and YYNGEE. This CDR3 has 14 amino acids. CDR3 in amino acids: CASSLRTGSYEQYF. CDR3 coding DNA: TGTGCCAGCAGCCTCCGGACAGGCTCCTACGAGCAGTACTTC. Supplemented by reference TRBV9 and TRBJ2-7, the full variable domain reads DSGVTQTPKHLITATGQRVTLRCSPRSGDLSVYWYQQSLDQGLQFLIQYYNGEERAKGNILERFSAQQFPDLHSELNLSSLELGDSALYFCASSLRTGSYEQYFGPGTRLTVT.

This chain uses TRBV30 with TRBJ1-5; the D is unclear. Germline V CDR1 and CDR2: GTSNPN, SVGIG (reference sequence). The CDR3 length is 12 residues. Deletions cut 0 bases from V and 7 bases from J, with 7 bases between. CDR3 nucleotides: TGTGCCTGGAGTGTACCGGGACAGCCCCAGCATTTT. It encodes CAWSVPGQPQHF.

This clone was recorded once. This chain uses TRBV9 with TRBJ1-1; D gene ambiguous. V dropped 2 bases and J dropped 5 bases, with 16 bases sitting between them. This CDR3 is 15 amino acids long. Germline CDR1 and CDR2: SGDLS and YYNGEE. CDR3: CASSVDYGRVTEAFF. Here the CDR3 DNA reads TGTGCCAGCAGCGTCGACTACGGTCGAGTTACTGAAGCTTTCTTT.

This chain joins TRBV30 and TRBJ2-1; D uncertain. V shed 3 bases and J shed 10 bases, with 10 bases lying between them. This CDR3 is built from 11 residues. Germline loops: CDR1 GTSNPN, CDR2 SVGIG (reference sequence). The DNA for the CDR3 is TGTGCCTGGAGGCCTAGGTGGGAGCAGTTCTTC. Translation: CAWRPRWEQFF.

The CDR3 nucleotides are TGCGCCAGCAGCCCCCTTGAGAGCGGGCCCTCCTACAATGAGCAGTTCTTC. This translates into CASSPLESGPSYNEQFF. The chain uses TRBV5-1 and TRBJ2-1, with D possibly matching TRBD2 (6 bases). This CDR3 is 17 amino acids long. Trimming pared 4 bases from V and 0 bases from J, leaving 17 bases between. CDR1 is SGHRS, CDR2 YFSETQ, per germline.

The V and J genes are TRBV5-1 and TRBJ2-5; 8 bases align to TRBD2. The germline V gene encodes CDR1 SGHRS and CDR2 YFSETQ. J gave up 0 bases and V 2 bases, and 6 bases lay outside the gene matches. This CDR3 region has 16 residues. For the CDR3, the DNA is TGCGCCAGCAGCTTCTGGCGGGGGGACTACCAAGAGACCCAGTACTTC. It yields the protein CASSFWRGDYQETQYF.

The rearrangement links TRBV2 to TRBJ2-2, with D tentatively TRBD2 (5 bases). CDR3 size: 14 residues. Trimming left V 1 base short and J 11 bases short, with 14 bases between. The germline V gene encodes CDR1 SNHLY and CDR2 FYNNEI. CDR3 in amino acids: CASSEGDNREELFF. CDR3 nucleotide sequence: TGTGCCAGCAGTGAAGGGGATAACCGGGAAGAGCTGTTTTTT. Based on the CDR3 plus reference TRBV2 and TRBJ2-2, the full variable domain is EPEVTQTPSHQVTQMGQEVILRCVPISNHLYFYWYRQILGQKVEFLVSFYNNEISEKSEIFDDQFSVERPDGSNFTLKIRSTKLEDSAMYFCASSEGDNREELFFGEGSRLTVL.

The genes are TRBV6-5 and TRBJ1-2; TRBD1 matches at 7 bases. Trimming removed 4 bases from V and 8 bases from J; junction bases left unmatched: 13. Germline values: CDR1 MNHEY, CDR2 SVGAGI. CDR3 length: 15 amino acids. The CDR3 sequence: CASSSPGQSRGGYTF. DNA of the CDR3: TGTGCCAGCAGTTCTCCGGGACAGAGCCGGGGAGGCTACACCTTC.

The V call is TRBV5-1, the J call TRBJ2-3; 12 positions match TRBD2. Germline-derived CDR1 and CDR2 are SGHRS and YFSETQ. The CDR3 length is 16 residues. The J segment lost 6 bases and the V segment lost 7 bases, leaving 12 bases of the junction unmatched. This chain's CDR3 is CASAGGGLAGSDTQYF. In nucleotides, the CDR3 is TGCGCCAGCGCCGGTGGGGGACTAGCGGGTTCCGATACGCAGTATTTT.

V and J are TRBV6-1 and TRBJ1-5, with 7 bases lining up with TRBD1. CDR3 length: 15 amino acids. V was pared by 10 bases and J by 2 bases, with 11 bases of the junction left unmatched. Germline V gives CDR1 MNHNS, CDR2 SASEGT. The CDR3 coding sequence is TGTGCCATCCTGCAGAACAGGGGAGGCAATCAGCCCCAGCATTTT. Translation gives CAILQNRGGNQPQHF.

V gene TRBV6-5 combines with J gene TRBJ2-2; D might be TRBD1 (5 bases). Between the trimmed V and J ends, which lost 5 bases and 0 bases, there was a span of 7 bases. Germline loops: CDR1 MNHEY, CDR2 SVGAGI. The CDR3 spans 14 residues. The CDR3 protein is CASSRTTNTGELFF. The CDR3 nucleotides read TGTGCCAGCAGTCGGACAACGAACACCGGGGAGCTGTTTTTT.

CDR3: CASSLERSSYNSPLHF. The DNA of the CDR3 is TGTGCCAGCAGCTTGGAAAGGAGCTCCTATAATTCACCCCTCCACTTT. The chain joins TRBV5-6 to TRBJ1-6; D gene ambiguous. V was cut by 0 bases and J by 0 bases, with 7 bases left in between. CDR1 is SGHDT and CDR2 is YYEEEE in the germline V gene. This CDR3 is 16 amino acids long.